Included here is one T cell receptor beta chain sequence, with context. Antigen unknown. V shed 1 base and J 10 bases; nucleotides not matched to a gene: 5. Germline CDR1 reads MGHRA; CDR2 reads YSYEKL. The CDR3 loop spans 13 amino acids. TCRdb's copy holds only in-frame clones and misses some; the assay was immunoSEQ multiplex PCR. The sample holds around 64,000 clones, about four fifths seen once. The sample comes from a study of a mutant IDH1 vaccine in newly diagnosed glioma. Study as a whole: Treated patients, approximately 60% male and roughly 40% female, averaged 40.4 years of age. Before enrollment, patients got radiotherapy alone, temozolomide alone, or mostly the combination. General observations from the study: Seemingly, top peripheral T cell clonotype changes bore no relation to pseudoprogression. Of the patients, 80% to 95% had vaccine-induced immune responses.

The sample's time point: baseline, week 1 (first vaccination visit). Treatment noted: pre-vaccination baseline after standard-of-care therapy. The TCR sequence derives from a woman aged 18-29 years with glioma. Some clones in this sample may be carry-over from other donors' samples. The sequenced sample was peripheral blood mononuclear cells (PBMCs), obtained from a glioma patient treated with radiotherapy, temozolomide or both. The V and J genes are TRBV4-1 and TRBJ1-2; 8 bases map to TRBD1. The CDR3 here is CASSQGQGNFYTF. As DNA, the CDR3 is TGCGCCAGCAGCCAAGGACAGGGGAATTTCTACACCTTC.